These 17 T cell receptor beta chains originate from one sample sequenced in a study of PD-1 blockade in classical Hodgkin lymphoma. Each patient relapsed following autologous stem cell transplantation, and prior brentuximab vedotin exposure differed. Profiled with immunoSEQ multiplex PCR; TCRdb holds only in-frame clones, not every one. This table has 90,000 to 100,000 clones, roughly nine tenths appearing once. The specimen was peripheral blood mononuclear cells (PBMCs), collected before the second cycle of nivolumab. Receptor source: a human donor with classical Hodgkin lymphoma.

CDR3 protein: CASSLGYGTGNEKLFF. In nucleotides, the CDR3 is TGTGCCAGCAGCTTAGGGTACGGGACAGGGAATGAAAAACTGTTTTTT. The chain links TRBV11-2 to TRBJ1-4; TRBD1 matches 9 bases. The CDR3 has 16 residues. V shed 1 base and J 5 bases; nucleotides not matched to a gene: 5. The germline V gene encodes CDR1 SGHAT and CDR2 FQNNGV.

This chain links TRBV7-9 with TRBJ2-3, with D perhaps being TRBD1 or TRBD2 (6 bases each). The CDR3 is 19 residues long. Germline loops: CDR1 SEHNR, CDR2 FQNEAQ (reference sequence). With 0 bases removed from V and 0 bases from J, the gap between germline ends came to 19 bases. The CDR3 region has the DNA TGTGCCAGCAGCTTAGCTCGGGGGCCAGTGGACTTTAGCACAGATACGCAGTATTTT. Amino acids: CASSLARGPVDFSTDTQYF. Based on the CDR3 plus reference TRBV7-9 and TRBJ2-3, the full variable domain is DTGVSQNPRHKITKRGQNVTFRCDPISEHNRLYWYRQTLGQGPEFLTYFQNEAQLEKSRLLSDRFSAERPKGSFSTLEIQRTEQGDSAMYLCASSLARGPVDFSTDTQYFGPGTRLTVL.

V usage is TRBV5-4 and J usage is TRBJ2-1; TRBD2 matches 8 bases. V lost 4 bases, J lost 4 bases, and 7 bases stayed unmatched. The V gene's germline CDR1 is SGHNT and CDR2 YYREEE (reference sequence). The CDR3 totals 15 residues. The chain's CDR3 is CASSQGASGYNEQFF. For the CDR3, the DNA is TGTGCCAGCAGCCAAGGGGCTAGCGGGTACAATGAGCAGTTCTTC.

J is TRBJ1-1 and V is TRBV10-3; D uncertain. CDR3 size: 15 residues. V lost 6 bases and J lost 3, with 17 bases in between. Germline CDR1 is ENHRY and CDR2 is SYGVKD. The CDR3 spells CAIRRETPLDTEAFF. The CDR3 coding sequence is TGTGCCATCAGACGAGAGACACCCCTGGACACTGAAGCTTTCTTT.

CDR3 in amino acids: CASIGVLALTDTQYF. CDR3 in DNA: TGTGCCAGCATTGGGGTACTAGCGCTCACAGATACGCAGTATTTT. The chain has TRBV28 and TRBJ2-3, with 7 bases matching TRBD2. The V gene's germline CDR1 is MDHEN and CDR2 SYDVKM. The V and J ends lost 7 bases and 2 bases, in that order; junction bases with no gene match: 9. The CDR3 covers 15 residues.

The chain combines TRBV10-2 with TRBJ2-1, with D perhaps matching TRBD1 (6 bases). In germline, CDR1 is WSHSY, CDR2 SAAADI. The CDR3 consists of 14 residues. V was pared by 2 bases and J by 1 base, with 6 bases between. In nucleotides, the CDR3 is TGCGCCAGCAGTGAGGGACAGTCCTACAATGAGCAGTTCTTC. Translated: CASSEGQSYNEQFF.

The V gene is TRBV15, the J gene TRBJ2-3, with TRBD2 as a possible D gene (6 bases). This CDR3 contains 16 residues. Germline V lookup: CDR1 LNHNV, CDR2 YYDKDF (reference sequence). Trimming left V 7 bases short and J 1 base short, with 18 bases between. CDR3 DNA: TGTGCCACCACGGAGGGGATGTGGGGCGGCACAGATACGCAGTATTTT. Translating it yields CATTEGMWGGTDTQYF.

This chain joins TRBV4-1 and TRBJ1-6, with D perhaps TRBD1 (6 bases). Germline V CDR1 and CDR2: MGHRA, YSYEKL. The CDR3 covers 13 residues. V gave up 8 bases and J gave up 10 bases, with 15 bases separating them. The CDR3 DNA sequence: TGCGCCAGCCAGGCCCAACAGGGATCACCCCTCCACTTT. This gives the protein CASQAQQGSPLHF.

The CDR3: CASSPRTSGRAGEQYF. The CDR3 DNA reads as TGTGCCAGCAGCCCCCGGACTAGCGGGAGGGCCGGCGAGCAGTACTTC. This chain connects TRBV9 to TRBJ2-7; 15 bases fit TRBD2. V was pared by 4 bases and J by 6 bases, with 8 bases of the junction left unmatched. The CDR3 is 16 residues long. In germline, CDR1 is SGDLS, CDR2 YYNGEE.

The chain uses TRBV18 and TRBJ2-5; D is unclear. The CDR3 has 15 amino acids. The V gene lost 3 bases and the J gene lost 4 bases, with 15 bases spanning the gap. Looked up from germline, CDR1 is KGHSH and CDR2 is LQKENI. This chain's CDR3 is CASSPAVAEGETQYF. CDR3 DNA: TGTGCCAGCTCACCGGCGGTAGCAGAAGGAGAGACCCAGTACTTC.

This clone has more than one count but fewer than ten. The genes are TRBV7-8 and TRBJ2-2; 10 bases are a match to TRBD2. Germline CDR1 reads SGHVS; CDR2 reads FQNEAQ. Trimming cost V 5 bases and J 4 bases; bases outside gene matches: 16. The CDR3 sequence is 19 residues long. The CDR3 nucleotides read TGTGCCAGCAGCCCCTTAGCGGGGGGTCCGAGGGCCCGCACCGGGGAGCTGTTTTTT. This translates into CASSPLAGGPRARTGELFF.

The chain employs TRBV6-1 and TRBJ2-7; TRBD1 might be the D (6 bases). Trimming took 7 bases from V and 3 from J, leaving 10 bases between them. This CDR3 has 12 residues. Germline CDR1 reads MNHNS; CDR2 reads SASEGT. CDR3 sequence reads: CASTRDNYEQYF. Here the CDR3 DNA reads TGTGCCAGCACCAGGGACAACTACGAGCAGTACTTC.

The rearrangement links TRBV6-5 to TRBJ1-1, with unresolved D. The CDR3 length is 13 residues. The V gene's germline CDR1 is MNHEY and CDR2 SVGAGI. V was trimmed by 2 bases and J by 1 base, leaving 5 bases between them. CDR3 bases: TGTGCCAGCAGTTACAGGTGGAACACTGAAGCTTTCTTT. This translates into CASSYRWNTEAFF.

This chain uses TRBV2 with TRBJ2-5; a weak D match, TRBD2 (6 bases). The CDR3 covers 13 residues. Germline CDR1 and CDR2: SNHLY and FYNNEI. With 5 bases removed from V and 4 bases from J, the gap between germline ends came to 11 bases. The CDR3 loop reads CASSLTAGETQYF. CDR3 coding DNA: TGTGCCAGCAGTTTGACAGCGGGAGAGACCCAGTACTTC.

The chain carries TRBV15 and TRBJ1-2; 10 nucleotides match TRBD1. CDR3 length: 14 amino acids. V trimming: 3 bases; J trimming: 6 bases; junction bases outside the gene matches: 4. Germline V lookup: CDR1 LNHNV, CDR2 YYDKDF (reference sequence). In DNA form, the CDR3 reads TGTGCCACCAGCAGCTCCGGGACAGGGGATGGCTACACCTTC. It specifies CATSSSGTGDGYTF. Full variable domain (missing parts from reference TRBV15 and TRBJ1-2): DAMVIQNPRYQVTQFGKPVTLSCSQTLNHNVMYWYQQKSSQAPKLLFHYYDKDFNNEADTPDNFQSRRPNTSFCFLDIRSPGLGDTAMYLCATSSSGTGDGYTFGSGTRLTVV.

The sample holds a few counts of this clone. CDR3 nucleotides: TGTGCCAGCAGTTGGACAGGTTGGAACACCGGGGAGCTGTTTTTT. Protein sequence: CASSWTGWNTGELFF. The chain couples TRBV28 to TRBJ2-2; the match to TRBD1 covers 7 bases. V lost 4 bases and J lost 1; bases outside the gene matches: 3. The CDR3 length is 15 residues. Germline values: CDR1 MDHEN, CDR2 SYDVKM.

Regarding this clone: The sample holds other DNA sequences that translate to the same CDR3. This chain links TRBV27 with TRBJ1-4; a weak D match, TRBD1 (5 bases). CDR3 length: 15 residues. The ends were cut back, 2 bases at V and 8 bases at J, with 15 bases in the middle. The germline CDR1 and CDR2 sequences are MNHEY and SMNVEV (reference sequence). The DNA of the CDR3 is TGTGCCAGCAGTTTAAGAGGGCAGGGATGGGAAAAACTGTTTTTT. Translating gives CASSLRGQGWEKLFF.